This T cell receptor (beta chain) comes out of a study of neurological immune-mediated disorders. Sorted libraries came from some 1 million CD4+ or CD8+ T cells. This clonotype came up many times. What it binds is not known. General study points: Neither clinical nor MRI features showed any association with the multiple sclerosis repertoire cluster, and the authors stated that larger cohorts are needed. The absence of any CDR3 amino acid sequence shared by expanded clones across subjects suggests that repertoires were private in all groups.

In germline, CDR1 is DFQATT, CDR2 SNEGSKA (reference sequence). After removal of 5 bases from V and 2 bases from J, the junction contained 9 bases not matched to a gene. This CDR3 contains 14 residues. The method for making cDNA was 5'RACE, and it used 10-nucleotide random UMIs. TCRdb re-derived calls from the 5' RACE reads in MiXCR, one entry per CDR3 protein. This sample has about 54,000 distinct CDR3 sequences, with approximately 3.6% found just once. The receptor was derived from a woman aged 40 to 50 with multiple sclerosis. The sequencing input was CD4+ T cells from blood. The rearrangement joins TRBV20-1 to TRBJ2-7; TRBD1 matches 7 bases. The CDR3 bases are TGCAGTGCTTTTCAACAGGGGTTAGCCTACGAGCAGTACTTC. Translating it yields CSAFQQGLAYEQYF.